This passage covers 23 T cell receptor beta chains from one sample sequenced in a study of metastatic and nonmetastatic thyroid tumors. TCRdb re-clonotyped the PCR reads via MiXCR. The table has tens of thousands of clones, about 4% seen once. Thyroid surgery took place with no prior treatment in any patient. Sequencing was carried out using blood. These receptors all come from a female donor with papillary thyroid cancer or a benign thyroid nodule (not recorded which). Some clones in this sample may be carry-over from other donors' samples.

The rearrangement uses TRBV19 and TRBJ1-2; D perhaps matches TRBD1 (6 bases). CDR3 length: 15 amino acids. Germline V gene sequence: CDR1 LNHDA, CDR2 SQIVND (reference sequence). V was cut by 8 bases and J by 8 bases, with 24 bases left in between. The CDR3 protein is CASSVPGERARGYTF. The CDR3 DNA reads TGTGCCAGTTCAGTCCCAGGGGAGCGGGCGAGGGGCTACACCTTC.

At least ten counts were recorded for this clone. This chain links TRBV29-1 with TRBJ1-1; perhaps TRBD1 as D (5 bases). Germline V CDR1 and CDR2: SQVTM, ANQGSEA. Trimming pared 5 bases from V and 1 base from J, leaving 14 bases between. The CDR3 spans 14 residues. DNA for the CDR3: TGCAGCGTTCACCCCGGGACGGGGAACACTGAAGCTTTCTTT. It yields the protein CSVHPGTGNTEAFF.

There are a few counts of this clone. A much more abundant neighbour one base away suggests this may be a read error. The same CDR3 can be traced to other DNA sequences in this sample. V is TRBV5-4 and J is TRBJ2-7; D is unclear. CDR1 and CDR2 from the germline V gene are SGHNT and YYREEE (reference sequence). This CDR3 is built from 14 residues. DNA of the CDR3: TGTGCCAGCAGCTTGGCGGGTGGGTCCTATGAGCAGTACTTC. Translating it yields CASSLAGGSYEQYF.

This clone was counted between two and nine times. V gene TRBV7-3 combines with J gene TRBJ1-6, with 10 positions matching TRBD1. The CDR3 is 14 amino acids. Per the germline V gene, CDR1 is SGHTA and CDR2 is FQGTGA. V lost 5 bases, J lost 9 bases, and 4 bases stayed unmatched. The CDR3 DNA reads as TGTGCCAGCAGCCTGACAGGGGGCTCTTCACCCCTCCACTTT. Translating gives CASSLTGGSSPLHF.

This clone showed up just a few times. The rearrangement joins TRBV20-1 to TRBJ2-7; 9 bases fit TRBD2. V lost 6 bases, J lost 3 bases, and 6 bases stayed unmatched. CDR1 and CDR2 from the germline V gene are DFQATT and SNEGSKA (reference sequence). CDR3 length: 13 residues. CDR3 region: CSAPRREGYEQYF. CDR3 DNA sequence: TGCAGTGCCCCACGGCGGGAGGGCTACGAGCAGTACTTC.

Points on this clone: Its ends do not fully match the called genes, so a read error is possible. The CDR3 sequence: CASSLNTVELFF. The CDR3 DNA reads TGTGCCAGCAGTTTAAACACCGTGGAGCTGTTTTTT. The V gene is TRBV12-3 or TRBV12-4, the J gene TRBJ2-2; D gene unclear. This CDR3 has 12 residues.

V and J are TRBV28 and TRBJ1-6; 7 bases map to TRBD1. Germline assignment: CDR1 MDHEN and CDR2 SYDVKM. V shed 4 bases and J 3 bases; nucleotides not matched to a gene: 3. The CDR3 loop spans 15 amino acids. The CDR3 region is CASSSTGHYNSPLHF. The CDR3 nucleotides read TGTGCCAGCAGTTCGACAGGGCACTATAATTCACCCCTCCACTTT.

Only a few counts were recorded for this clone. The gene calls are TRBV28 and TRBJ1-3, with D perhaps matching TRBD1 (5 bases). The CDR3 is 16 amino acids. V shed 2 bases and J shed 0 bases, with 11 bases lying between them. The germline V gene has CDR1 MDHEN and CDR2 SYDVKM. Written as DNA, the CDR3 is TGTGCCAGCAGTTTACCCGGGGGAGGCTCTGGAAACACCATATATTTT. As protein: CASSLPGGGSGNTIYF.

This clone was counted at least ten times. The rearrangement links TRBV11-2 to TRBJ2-7; 9 bases agree with TRBD2. Germline CDR1 SGHAT, CDR2 FQNNGV. The CDR3 extends over 15 amino acids. V was pared by 1 base and J by 6 bases, with 7 bases of the junction left unmatched. The CDR3 DNA follows: TGTGCCAGCAGCTTAGGCGGGAGGGGAAGTGGCGAGCAGTACTTC. It encodes CASSLGGRGSGEQYF. Based on the CDR3 plus reference TRBV11-2 and TRBJ2-7, the full variable domain is EAGVAQSPRYKIIEKRQSVAFWCNPISGHATLYWYQQILGQGPKLLIQFQNNGVVDDSQLPKDRFSAERLKGVDSTLKIQPAKLEDSAVYLCASSLGGRGSGEQYFGPGTRLTVT.

This clone was counted ten times or more. V and J are TRBV20-1 and TRBJ1-2; D gene unclear. The germline gives CDR1 DFQATT, CDR2 SNEGSKA (reference sequence). The CDR3 totals 15 residues. V lost 0 bases and J lost 5, with 16 bases in between. The CDR3 region has the DNA TGCAGTGCTAGAGATCTTAGTTTAGGGCAGTATGGCTACACCTTC. Protein sequence: CSARDLSLGQYGYTF.

The table lists this clone with many counts. This chain links TRBV9 with TRBJ2-7; TRBD2 matches 12 bases. Germline V gives CDR1 SGDLS, CDR2 YYNGEE. This CDR3 is 16 amino acids long. After removal of 3 bases from V and 2 bases from J, the junction contained 6 bases not matched to a gene. As DNA, the CDR3 is TGTGCCAGCAGCGCAGGGACTAGCGGGCGTACCTACGAGCAGTACTTC. Translating gives CASSAGTSGRTYEQYF.

The chain couples TRBV3-1 to TRBJ1-1; D may be TRBD1 (6 bases). Germline V gene lookup returns CDR1 LGHDT and CDR2 YNNKEL (reference sequence). Trimming pared 4 bases from V and 3 bases from J, leaving 30 bases between. This CDR3 spans 20 amino acids. CDR3 DNA: TGTGCCAGCAGCCCGCTAATAACTCCGGGACACCTGGGGGACTACACTGAAGCTTTCTTT. Translated: CASSPLITPGHLGDYTEAFF.

This clone is labeled as medium-sized. The genes are TRBV6-2 or TRBV6-3 and TRBJ1-6, with D possibly TRBD1 on 6 matching bases. Deletions cut 5 bases from V and 4 bases from J, with 12 bases between. Germline CDR1 is MNHEY and CDR2 is SVGEGT. This CDR3 region has 15 residues. CDR3 sequence: CASSTGQRYNSPLHF. The CDR3 region has the DNA TGTGCCAGCAGTACCGGACAGCGATATAATTCACCCCTCCACTTT.

This clone was observed a few times. The chain combines TRBV6-1 with TRBJ2-2, with D hard to call. Trimming cost V 2 bases and J 4 bases, with 5 bases left between them. Germline-derived CDR1 and CDR2 are MNHNS and SASEGT. The CDR3 extends over 13 amino acids. The CDR3 here is CASSELGTGELFF. CDR3 bases: TGTGCCAGCAGTGAACTAGGCACCGGGGAGCTGTTTTTT.

This clone came up many times. This chain joins TRBV5-4 and TRBJ2-3; TRBD2 agrees at 9 bases. V shed 2 bases and J 2 bases; nucleotides not matched to a gene: 12. Germline lookup yields CDR1 SGHNT and CDR2 YYREEE (reference sequence). This CDR3 comprises 18 residues. The CDR3 protein is CASSFRSGAGGNTDTQYF. The CDR3 DNA reads TGTGCCAGCAGCTTTCGCTCCGGGGCGGGAGGGAACACAGATACGCAGTATTTT.

The V call is TRBV12-3 or TRBV12-4, the J call TRBJ2-1; TRBD2 is a possible D gene (5 bases). Trimming pared 3 bases from V and 15 bases from J, leaving 15 bases between. This CDR3 region has 12 residues. Here the CDR3 reads CASSFVSGSLFF. As DNA, the CDR3 is TGTGCCAGCAGTTTTGTGTCGGGAAGTCTGTTCTTC.

This clone was seen repeatedly, ten times or more. The chain couples TRBV18 to TRBJ2-3, with 9 bases aligning to TRBD2. Losses at the gene ends were 6 bases for V and 2 bases for J; bases not matched to a gene: 6. The CDR3 has 15 amino acids. Germline loops: CDR1 KGHSH, CDR2 LQKENI. CDR3 amino acids: CASSPTSGNTDTQYF. The CDR3 bases are TGTGCCAGCTCCCCGACTAGCGGAAACACAGATACGCAGTATTTT.

Ten or more counts support this clone. The chain joins TRBV6-1 to TRBJ2-3; TRBD1 is a possible D gene (6 bases). V was cut by 8 bases and J by 5 bases, with 14 bases left in between. Germline values: CDR1 MNHNS, CDR2 SASEGT. The length of the CDR3 is 13 residues. The CDR3 DNA reads as TGTGCCAGCTCTACAGGGTTTGTAGATACGCAGTATTTT. Amino acids: CASSTGFVDTQYF.

This clone has more than one count but fewer than ten. The V call is TRBV7-8, the J call TRBJ2-7; 8 bases agree with TRBD2. V was clipped by 2 bases and J by 0 bases; unmatched bases: 0. This CDR3 has 14 residues. Germline V gene lookup returns CDR1 SGHVS and CDR2 FQNEAQ. The CDR3 is CASSLLAGSYEQYF. The CDR3 DNA follows: TGTGCCAGCAGCTTACTAGCGGGCTCCTACGAGCAGTACTTC. Looking up the rest from reference TRBV7-8 and TRBJ2-7 gives the full variable domain: GAGVSQSPRYKVAKRGQDVALRCDPISGHVSLFWYQQALGQGPEFLTYFQNEAQLDKSGLPSDRFFAERPEGSVSTLKIQRTQQEDSAVYLCASSLLAGSYEQYFGPGTRLTVT.

This clone was observed a handful of times. The CDR3 reads CASRSLAGESDEQYF. CDR3 DNA: TGTGCCAGCAGATCCCTAGCGGGAGAGTCTGACGAGCAGTACTTC. The J gene is TRBJ2-7, the V gene TRBV28; 10 bases match TRBD2. Losses at the gene ends were 6 bases for V and 5 bases for J; bases not matched to a gene: 10. The germline V gene has CDR1 MDHEN and CDR2 SYDVKM. The CDR3 consists of 15 residues.

This clone has ten or more counts. This chain connects TRBV4-2 to TRBJ1-1; D unclear. Trimming pared 0 bases from V and 1 base from J, leaving 9 bases between. There are 15 residues in the CDR3. Germline V gene lookup returns CDR1 LGHNA and CDR2 YNFKEQ. The CDR3 reads CASSQEPGPNTEAFF. The CDR3, as DNA: TGTGCCAGCAGCCAAGAGCCGGGTCCGAACACTGAAGCTTTCTTT.

By proportion, this clone is medium-sized. V is TRBV2 and J is TRBJ1-6; tentative D call: TRBD1 (5 bases). V shed 4 bases and J shed 10 bases, with 14 bases lying between them. The CDR3 loop spans 14 amino acids. Germline V lookup: CDR1 SNHLY, CDR2 FYNNEI. The CDR3 DNA reads TGTGCCAGCAGTGGGCAGGGTGGTGTCTCACCCCTCCACTTT. Encoded protein: CASSGQGGVSPLHF.

This clone was detected only a few times. J is TRBJ2-3 and V is TRBV2; perhaps D is TRBD1 or TRBD2 (5 bases each). CDR3 size: 16 residues. Germline V gene lookup returns CDR1 SNHLY and CDR2 FYNNEI. With 7 bases removed from V and 6 bases from J, the gap between germline ends came to 23 bases. This chain's CDR3 is CASKPSREFSADTQYF. CDR3 sequence (DNA): TGTGCCAGCAAACCTAGCAGGGAATTTTCAGCGGATACGCAGTATTTT.